This T cell receptor beta chain was recovered during a study of metastatic and nonmetastatic thyroid tumors. By share, this clone counts as medium-sized. Patients were all untreated before their thyroid surgery. From the PCR reads, TCRdb re-called clones with MiXCR. The sample lists under 25,000 clones, 22% seen once, with just over 8% in the top ten. Trimming cost V 2 bases and J 7 bases, with 9 bases left between them. The CDR3 runs to 12 residues. CDR1 and CDR2 from the germline V gene are SEHNR and FQNEAQ (reference sequence). The sample consisted of adjacent normal tissue. The clonotype originates from a female donor with papillary thyroid cancer or a benign thyroid nodule (not recorded which). Some clones in this sample may be carry-over from other donors' samples. V gene TRBV7-9 combines with J gene TRBJ2-7; D ambiguous. The chain's CDR3 is CASSLYLGEQYF. The CDR3 coding sequence is TGTGCCAGCAGCTTATACCTGGGAGAGCAGTACTTC.